Listed below are T cell receptor beta chains from one sample, sequenced in a study of post-analysis software for immune sequencing data. One entry per CDR3 protein, called by TCRdb with MiXCR from the PCR reads. The table has roughly 870,000 distinct CDR3 sequences, about 50% seen once; the top ten hold approximately 4.4%. Sequenced input: blood. The receptors shown here come from a girl under 18 with multiple sclerosis. CDR3s include the opening cysteine and the closing phenylalanine or tryptophan. Fields, in order: D gene, clone size, J gene, V gene, CDR3 DNA, CDR3 protein. D genes are given only for firm matches. A row's size may be missing; if present it is once, few, many or a size class.

D: TRBD2
size: .
J: TRBJ2-2
V: TRBV20-1
DNA: TGCAGTGCTAGTCTAGCGGGGGGGCCCGGAACCGGGGAGCTGTTTTTT
CDR3: CSASLAGGPGTGELFF

D: .
size: .
J: TRBJ1-1
V: TRBV29-1
DNA: TGCAGCGTAGGGAAGGGAGGGGCCACTGAAGCTTTCTTT
CDR3: CSVGKGGATEAFF

D: .
size: .
J: TRBJ2-1
V: TRBV20-1
DNA: TGCAGTGCTATCTATCAGGGTACTGAGCAGTTCTTC
CDR3: CSAIYQGTEQFF

D: .
size: few
J: TRBJ2-1
V: TRBV29-1
DNA: TGCAGCGTTGAAGAAGGGTACAATGAGCAGTTCTTC
CDR3: CSVEEGYNEQFF

D: TRBD1
size: .
J: TRBJ2-1
V: TRBV29-1
DNA: TGCAGCGTTAAACCCCGGGACAGGGACTACAATGAGCAGTTCTTC
CDR3: CSVKPRDRDYNEQFF

D: TRBD2
size: .
J: TRBJ2-5
V: TRBV6-2/TRBV6-3
DNA: TGTGCCATCCGGACTAGCGGGAGGGCCGTGGAGACCCAGTACTTC
CDR3: CAIRTSGRAVETQYF

D: .
size: .
J: TRBJ2-3
V: TRBV10-3
DNA: TGTGCCATCAGTGTAGGGGACATTAGCACAGATACGCAGTATTTT
CDR3: CAISVGDISTDTQYF

D: TRBD2
size: .
J: TRBJ2-1
V: TRBV20-1
DNA: TGCAGTGCCACCCTTGGCGGGGAGGGAGGTAATGAGCAGTTCTTC
CDR3: CSATLGGEGGNEQFF

D: .
size: .
J: TRBJ2-4
V: TRBV20-1
DNA: TGCAGTGCTATAGACCCACGGGGGAAAAACATTCAGTACTTC
CDR3: CSAIDPRGKNIQYF

D: .
size: .
J: TRBJ2-7
V: TRBV7-8
DNA: TGTGCCAGCAGCATTCCTTCAGGGTCCGAGCAGTACTTC
CDR3: CASSIPSGSEQYF

D: TRBD1
size: few
J: TRBJ2-7
V: TRBV20-1
DNA: TGCAGTGCTCCACGGGACAGCTCCTACGAGCAGTACTTC
CDR3: CSAPRDSSYEQYF

D: TRBD2
size: few
J: TRBJ2-1
V: TRBV20-1
DNA: TGCAGTGCGCAAGCGGGAGTCAACAATGAGCAGTTCTTC
CDR3: CSAQAGVNNEQFF

D: .
size: .
J: TRBJ2-7
V: TRBV20-1
DNA: TGCAGTGCTCGGACAGGGAGGGGATACGAGCAGTACTTC
CDR3: CSARTGRGYEQYF

D: TRBD1
size: few
J: TRBJ2-3
V: TRBV4-1
DNA: TGCGCCAGCAGCCAAGATCGGGACAGGGTGCCAGATACGCAGTATTTT
CDR3: CASSQDRDRVPDTQYF

D: TRBD2
size: .
J: TRBJ2-7
V: TRBV20-1
DNA: TGCAGTGCTACTAGCGGGAGGCTCTACGAGCAGTACTTC
CDR3: CSATSGRLYEQYF

D: .
size: .
J: TRBJ2-7
V: TRBV7-8
DNA: TGTGCCAGCAGCTTAATAGCAGGGAAAAGCGAGCAGTACTTC
CDR3: CASSLIAGKSEQYF

D: TRBD2
size: .
J: TRBJ2-3
V: TRBV5-1
DNA: TGCGCCAGCAGCCTGACTAGCGGGGGCTACAGCACAGATACGCAGTATTTT
CDR3: CASSLTSGGYSTDTQYF

D: .
size: .
J: TRBJ2-7
V: TRBV7-9
DNA: TGTGCCAGCAGCTTAGCAGGGTTGGAAGAGCAGTACTTC
CDR3: CASSLAGLEEQYF

D: .
size: .
J: TRBJ1-1
V: TRBV5-1
DNA: TGCGCCAGCAGCGTGGGGACGCAAACTAGGGCTTTCTTT
CDR3: CASSVGTQTRAFF

D: .
size: few
J: TRBJ2-5
V: TRBV7-2
DNA: TGTGCCAGCAGCCTAATAGCGGTGAAAGAGACCCAGTACTTC
CDR3: CASSLIAVKETQYF

D: TRBD1
size: .
J: TRBJ2-1
V: TRBV27
DNA: TGTGCCAGCACTTGGAGACAGGGGGTACGCAATGAGCAGTTCTTC
CDR3: CASTWRQGVRNEQFF

D: TRBD2
size: .
J: TRBJ2-1
V: TRBV20-1
DNA: TGCAGTGCTAGGGCGGGGACTAGCATCCGCAATGAGCAGTTCTTC
CDR3: CSARAGTSIRNEQFF

D: TRBD1
size: .
J: TRBJ1-1
V: TRBV20-1
DNA: TGCAGTGCCACAGGGGGCTTTACTGAAGCTTTCTTT
CDR3: CSATGGFTEAFF

D: .
size: .
J: TRBJ1-5
V: TRBV29-1
DNA: TGCAGCGTTGGGAGTCAGCCCCAGCAGTTT
CDR3: CSVGSQPQQF

D: .
size: .
J: TRBJ2-2
V: TRBV20-1
DNA: TGCAGTGCTAGAAGGGCATCGAACACCGGGGAGCTGTTTTTT
CDR3: CSARRASNTGELFF

D: .
size: .
J: TRBJ2-3
V: TRBV7-9
DNA: TGTGCCAGCAGCCCTCCTGCAGCTAGCACAGATACGCAGTATTTT
CDR3: CASSPPAASTDTQYF

D: TRBD2
size: .
J: TRBJ2-7
V: TRBV10-1
DNA: TGCGCCAGCAGTGAGTCGGGACTAGCGGGCCCCTACGAGCAGTACTTC
CDR3: CASSESGLAGPYEQYF

D: .
size: .
J: TRBJ2-7
V: TRBV5-1
DNA: TGCGCCAGCAGCTTTGCAGGGGTACCCTACGAGCAGTACTTC
CDR3: CASSFAGVPYEQYF

D: .
size: few
J: TRBJ2-7
V: TRBV30
DNA: TGTGCCTGGACGGAGGGGGTGGCGTACGAGCAGTACTTC
CDR3: CAWTEGVAYEQYF

D: .
size: .
J: TRBJ1-1
V: TRBV5-5
DNA: TGTGCCAGCAGCTTGGCGGGACCCGGTGGTGGAGGCACTGAAGCTTTCTTT
CDR3: CASSLAGPGGGGTEAFF

D: TRBD2
size: .
J: TRBJ2-3
V: TRBV5-1
DNA: TGCGCCAGCAGCCTTCAGCGGGGGGGATATATAGATACGCAGTATTTT
CDR3: CASSLQRGGYIDTQYF

D: .
size: few
J: TRBJ2-7
V: TRBV5-1
DNA: TGCGCCAGCAGCTTGATTGATGGACCAGGCTACGAGCAGTACTTC
CDR3: CASSLIDGPGYEQYF

D: .
size: few
J: TRBJ2-5
V: TRBV12-3/TRBV12-4
DNA: TGTGCCAGCCAAGCGGATCAAGAGACCCAGTACTTC
CDR3: CASQADQETQYF

D: TRBD1
size: .
J: TRBJ1-2
V: TRBV27
DNA: TGTGCCAGCAGGCCCCAGGGCAGGGGGGAAAGTACGGGGGGCTACACCTTC
CDR3: CASRPQGRGESTGGYTF

D: .
size: .
J: TRBJ2-1
V: TRBV2
DNA: TGTGCCAGCAGAGCCGGGACAAGCTCCTACAATGAGCAGTTCTTC
CDR3: CASRAGTSSYNEQFF

D: .
size: .
J: TRBJ2-1
V: TRBV29-1
DNA: TGCAGCGTTGAAGATGGGCTCCGGACAGCTAATGAGCAGTTCTTC
CDR3: CSVEDGLRTANEQFF

D: .
size: few
J: TRBJ2-7
V: TRBV4-1
DNA: TGCGCCAGCAGCCAAGATCCCGGCAGGGACTACGAGCAGTACTTC
CDR3: CASSQDPGRDYEQYF

D: .
size: .
J: TRBJ2-3
V: TRBV20-1
DNA: TGCAGTGCCCCGTGGGCGAGGTCTGCAGATACGCAGTATTTT
CDR3: CSAPWARSADTQYF

D: .
size: few
J: TRBJ2-7
V: TRBV2
DNA: TGTGCCAGCAGTGAAACTGGCGCAAGCTCCTACGAGCAGTACTTC
CDR3: CASSETGASSYEQYF

D: TRBD1
size: .
J: TRBJ1-2
V: TRBV3-1
DNA: TGTGCCAGCAGCCTCCGGACAGGGCGTGGAGACTATGGCTACACCTTC
CDR3: CASSLRTGRGDYGYTF

D: TRBD1
size: .
J: TRBJ2-1
V: TRBV15
DNA: TGTGCCACCAGCAGAGATTGGGACAGGGGCCCCAGCTACAATGAGCAGTTCTTC
CDR3: CATSRDWDRGPSYNEQFF

D: TRBD2
size: .
J: TRBJ2-1
V: TRBV7-9
DNA: TGTGCCAGCAGCTTACGCGGGGGGGCAATCGGTGAGCAGTTCTTC
CDR3: CASSLRGGAIGEQFF

D: .
size: many
J: TRBJ1-2
V: TRBV29-1
DNA: TGCAGCGTTGAAGGGTATCTTCCGGGCGGCTACACCTTC
CDR3: CSVEGYLPGGYTF

D: TRBD1
size: .
J: TRBJ2-4
V: TRBV9
DNA: TGTGCCAGCAGCGTAACGGGACAGACCAAAAACATTCAGTACTTC
CDR3: CASSVTGQTKNIQYF

D: .
size: .
J: TRBJ2-5
V: TRBV27
DNA: TGTGCCAGCAGTCTTAGGTACAGTGAAGAGACCCAGTACTTC
CDR3: CASSLRYSEETQYF

D: TRBD1
size: .
J: TRBJ2-7
V: TRBV19
DNA: TGTGCCAGTACTGCCAGGGGGTTCCCCTACGAGCAGTACTTC
CDR3: CASTARGFPYEQYF

D: TRBD2
size: .
J: TRBJ2-7
V: TRBV5-1
DNA: TGCGCCAGCTACGGTGGTCTAGCGGCGGAAGGAGGACTCTCCTACGAGCAGTACTTC
CDR3: CASYGGLAAEGGLSYEQYF

D: TRBD2
size: few
J: TRBJ2-3
V: TRBV6-5
DNA: TGTGCCAGCAGTTCATTAGCGGGGCGAATTAGCACAGATACGCAGTATTTT
CDR3: CASSSLAGRISTDTQYF

D: TRBD1
size: few
J: TRBJ2-1
V: TRBV20-1
DNA: TGCAGTGCTAGCGGGGACAGGGCCGACAATGAGCAGTTCTTC
CDR3: CSASGDRADNEQFF